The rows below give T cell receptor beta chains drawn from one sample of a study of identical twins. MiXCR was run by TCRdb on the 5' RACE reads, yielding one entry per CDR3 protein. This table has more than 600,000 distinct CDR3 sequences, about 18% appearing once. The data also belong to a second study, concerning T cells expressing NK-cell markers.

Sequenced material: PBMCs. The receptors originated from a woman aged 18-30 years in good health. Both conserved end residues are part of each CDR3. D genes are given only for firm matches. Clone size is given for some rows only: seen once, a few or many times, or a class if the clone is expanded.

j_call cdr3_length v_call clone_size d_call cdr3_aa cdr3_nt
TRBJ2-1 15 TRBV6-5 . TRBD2 CASSSREGVANEQFF TGTGCCAGCAGTTCTCGGGAGGGAGTTGCCAATGAGCAGTTCTTC
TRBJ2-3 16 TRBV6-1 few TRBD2 CASSGRLAGGLDTQYF TGTGCCAGCAGTGGGAGACTAGCGGGGGGGTTGGATACGCAGTATTTT
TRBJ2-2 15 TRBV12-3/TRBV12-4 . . CASTLKGGLTGELFF TGTGCCAGCACCCTCAAGGGCGGTCTCACCGGGGAGCTGTTTTTT
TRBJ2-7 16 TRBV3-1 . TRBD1 CASSPSGTGLSYEQYF TGTGCCAGCAGCCCGTCCGGGACAGGGCTTTCCTACGAGCAGTACTTC
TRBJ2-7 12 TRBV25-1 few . CASRTTAYEQYF TGTGCCAGCCGCACTACTGCCTACGAGCAGTACTTC
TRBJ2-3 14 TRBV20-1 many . CSAGEVGGTDTQYF TGCAGTGCGGGGGAGGTTGGGGGCACAGATACGCAGTATTTT
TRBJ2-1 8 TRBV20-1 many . CSANEQFF TGCAGTGCCAATGAGCAGTTCTTC
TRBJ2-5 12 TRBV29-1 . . CSAEGVKETQYF TGCAGCGCGGAGGGCGTTAAAGAGACCCAGTACTTC
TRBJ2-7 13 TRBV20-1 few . CSANRELRGEQYF TGCAGTGCTAACCGCGAGCTTAGGGGCGAGCAGTACTTC
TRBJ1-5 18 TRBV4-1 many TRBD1 CASSQVGWTGDGNQPQHF TGCGCCAGCAGCCAAGTAGGCTGGACAGGGGACGGCAATCAGCCCCAGCATTTT
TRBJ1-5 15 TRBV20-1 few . CSAIGPIGSNQPQHF TGCAGTGCAATTGGACCTATCGGTAGCAATCAGCCCCAGCATTTT
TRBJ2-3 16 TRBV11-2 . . CASSLNIGVLTDTQYF TGTGCCAGCAGCTTAAACATCGGGGTTCTCACAGATACGCAGTATTTT
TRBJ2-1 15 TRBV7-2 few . CASSLEGNGYNEQFF TGTGCCAGCAGCTTAGAAGGGAACGGGTACAATGAGCAGTTCTTC
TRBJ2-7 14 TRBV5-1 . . CASSLVPKDYEQYF TGCGCCAGCAGCTTGGTGCCCAAGGACTACGAGCAGTACTTC
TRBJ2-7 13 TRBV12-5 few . CASGWDTYYEQYF TGTGCTAGTGGGTGGGACACATACTACGAGCAGTACTTC
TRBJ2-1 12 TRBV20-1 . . CSNHGPRNEQFF TGCAGCAACCACGGGCCCAGAAATGAGCAGTTCTTC
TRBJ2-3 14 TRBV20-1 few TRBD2 CSADRTSEVDTQYF TGCAGTGCTGACCGGACTAGCGAAGTAGATACGCAGTATTTT
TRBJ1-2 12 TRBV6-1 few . CASSSLNWGYTF TGTGCCAGCAGTTCATTGAACTGGGGCTACACCTTC
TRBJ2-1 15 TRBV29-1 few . CSVRNGNTLNNEQFF TGCAGCGTTCGGAACGGGAATACACTAAACAATGAGCAGTTCTTC
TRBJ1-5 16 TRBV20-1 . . CSARLGGGADNQPQHF TGCAGTGCTAGACTGGGTGGCGGAGCTGACAATCAGCCCCAGCATTTT
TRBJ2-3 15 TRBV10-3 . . CAISGPGISTDTQYF TGTGCCATCAGTGGACCCGGGATTAGCACAGATACGCAGTATTTT
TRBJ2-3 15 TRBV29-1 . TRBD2 CSVGLAGGSGDTQYF TGCAGCGTCGGACTAGCGGGGGGTTCCGGGGATACGCAGTATTTT
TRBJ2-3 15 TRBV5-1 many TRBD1 CASSPGQGRPDTQYF TGCGCCAGCAGCCCCGGACAGGGGCGACCAGATACGCAGTATTTT
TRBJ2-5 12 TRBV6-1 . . CASSEGVGTQYF TGTGCCAGCAGTGAAGGAGTGGGGACCCAGTACTTC
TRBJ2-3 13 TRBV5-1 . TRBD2 CASTGTSGDTQYF TGCGCCAGCACGGGGACTAGCGGAGATACGCAGTATTTT
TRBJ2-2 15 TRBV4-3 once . CASSREAGNTGELFF TGCGCCAGCAGCCGGGAGGCAGGGAACACCGGGGAGCTGTTTTTT
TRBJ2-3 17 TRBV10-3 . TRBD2 CAISESLAGTSTDTQYF TGTGCCATCAGTGAGTCCCTAGCGGGGACTAGCACAGATACGCAGTATTTT
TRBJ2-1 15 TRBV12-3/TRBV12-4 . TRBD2 CASSFQAGANNEQFF TGTGCCAGCAGTTTTCAGGCGGGAGCGAACAATGAGCAGTTCTTC
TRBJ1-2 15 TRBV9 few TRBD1 CASSDRDRALYGYTF TGTGCCAGCAGCGACCGGGACAGGGCGCTGTATGGCTACACCTTC
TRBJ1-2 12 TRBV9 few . CASSEKTGGYTF TGTGCCAGCAGCGAGAAGACAGGAGGCTACACCTTC
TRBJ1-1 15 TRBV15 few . CATRRPSGSQSEAFF TGTGCCACCCGTCGACCTTCAGGGAGTCAATCTGAAGCTTTCTTT
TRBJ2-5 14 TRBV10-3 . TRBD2 CAISLAGGQETQYF TGTGCCATCAGTTTAGCGGGAGGCCAAGAGACCCAGTACTTC
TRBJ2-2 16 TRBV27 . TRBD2 CASRKLAGGQTGELFF TGTGCCAGCAGAAAATTAGCGGGGGGGCAAACCGGGGAGCTGTTTTTT
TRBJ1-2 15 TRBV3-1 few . CASSQDRGGSYGYTF TGTGCCAGCAGCCAAGATCGGGGAGGGAGCTATGGCTACACCTTC
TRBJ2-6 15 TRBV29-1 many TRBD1 CSARQGASGANVLTF TGCAGTGCGAGACAGGGGGCATCCGGGGCCAACGTCCTGACTTTC
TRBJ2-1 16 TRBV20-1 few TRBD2 CSASRREGRELDEQFF TGCAGTGCTAGCCGAAGGGAGGGGCGGGAGTTGGATGAGCAGTTCTTC
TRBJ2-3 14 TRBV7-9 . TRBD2 CASAEPGGGDTQYF TGTGCCAGCGCGGAACCCGGGGGGGGAGATACGCAGTATTTT
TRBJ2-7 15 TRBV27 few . CASSFLPEGLHEQYF TGTGCCAGCAGTTTTCTTCCTGAGGGGTTACACGAGCAGTACTTC
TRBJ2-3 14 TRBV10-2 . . CASSGQGYTDTQYF TGCGCCAGCAGTGGGCAGGGATACACAGATACGCAGTATTTT
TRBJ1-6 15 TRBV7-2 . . CASSFGVYYNSPLHF TGTGCCAGCAGCTTCGGGGTTTACTATAATTCACCCCTCCACTTT
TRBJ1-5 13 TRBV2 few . CASNRQANQPQHF TGTGCCAGCAATCGCCAGGCTAATCAGCCCCAGCATTTT
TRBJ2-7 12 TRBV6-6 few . CASSNSGYEQYF TGTGCCAGCAGTAACAGCGGTTACGAGCAGTACTTC
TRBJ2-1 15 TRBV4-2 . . CASSQDPGRHNEQFF TGTGCCAGCAGCCAAGACCCAGGGCGGCACAATGAGCAGTTCTTC